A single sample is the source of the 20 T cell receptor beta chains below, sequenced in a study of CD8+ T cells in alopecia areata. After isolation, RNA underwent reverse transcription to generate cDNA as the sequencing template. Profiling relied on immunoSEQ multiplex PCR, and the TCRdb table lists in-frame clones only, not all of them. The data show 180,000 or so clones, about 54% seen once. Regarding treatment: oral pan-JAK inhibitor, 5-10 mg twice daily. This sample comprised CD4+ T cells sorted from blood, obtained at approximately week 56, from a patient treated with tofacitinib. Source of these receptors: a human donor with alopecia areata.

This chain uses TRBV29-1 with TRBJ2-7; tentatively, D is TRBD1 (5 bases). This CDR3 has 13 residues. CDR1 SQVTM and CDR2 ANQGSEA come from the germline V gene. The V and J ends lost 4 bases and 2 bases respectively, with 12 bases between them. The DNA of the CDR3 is TGCAGCGTTGGCAGGGCAACCCCCTACGAGCAGTACTTC. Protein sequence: CSVGRATPYEQYF.

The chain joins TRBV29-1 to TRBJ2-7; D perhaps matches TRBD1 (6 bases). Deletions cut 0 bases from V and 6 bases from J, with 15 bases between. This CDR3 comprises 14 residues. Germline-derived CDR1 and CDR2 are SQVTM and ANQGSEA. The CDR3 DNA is TGCAGCGTTGAAGAGGGGGCATGGGGGAGCGAGCAGTACTTC. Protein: CSVEEGAWGSEQYF.

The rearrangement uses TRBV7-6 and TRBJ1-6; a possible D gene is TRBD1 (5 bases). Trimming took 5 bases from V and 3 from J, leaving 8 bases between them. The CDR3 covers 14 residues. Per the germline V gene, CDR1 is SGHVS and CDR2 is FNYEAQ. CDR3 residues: CASSRDSYNSPLHF. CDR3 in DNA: TGTGCCAGCAGCCGTGACAGCTATAATTCACCCCTCCACTTT.

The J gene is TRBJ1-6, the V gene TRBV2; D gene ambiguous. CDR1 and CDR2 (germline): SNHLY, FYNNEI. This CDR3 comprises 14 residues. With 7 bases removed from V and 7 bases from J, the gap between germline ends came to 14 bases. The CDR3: CASIGGAGNSPLHF. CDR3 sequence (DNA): TGTGCCAGCATTGGCGGCGCGGGGAATTCACCCCTCCACTTT.

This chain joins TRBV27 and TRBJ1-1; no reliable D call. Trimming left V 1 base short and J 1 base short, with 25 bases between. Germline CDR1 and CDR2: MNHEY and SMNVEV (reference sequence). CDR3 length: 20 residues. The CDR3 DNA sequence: TGTGCCAGCAGTTTATATCCCCCGGCGGCAGGCCTAGGTAGGAACACTGAAGCTTTCTTT. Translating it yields CASSLYPPAAGLGRNTEAFF.

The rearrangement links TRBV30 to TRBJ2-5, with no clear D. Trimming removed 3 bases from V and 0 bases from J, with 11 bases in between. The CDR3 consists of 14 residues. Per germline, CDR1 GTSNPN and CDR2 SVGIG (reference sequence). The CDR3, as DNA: TGTGCCTGGAGGGCTCTTTCGCACCAAGAGACCCAGTACTTC. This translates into CAWRALSHQETQYF.

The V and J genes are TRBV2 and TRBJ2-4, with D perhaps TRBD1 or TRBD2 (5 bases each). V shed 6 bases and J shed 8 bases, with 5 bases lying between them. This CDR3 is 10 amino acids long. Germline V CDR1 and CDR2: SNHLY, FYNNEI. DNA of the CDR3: TGTGCCAGCAGGGGGGACATTCAGTACTTC. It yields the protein CASRGDIQYF.

CDR3: CSPQAGGTYEQYF. The CDR3 DNA is TGCAGCCCCCAGGCAGGGGGCACCTACGAGCAGTACTTC. The V gene is TRBV29-1, the J gene TRBJ2-7; 8 positions match TRBD1. V lost 8 bases and J lost 2; bases outside the gene matches: 8. CDR3 length: 13 amino acids. Per germline, CDR1 SQVTM and CDR2 ANQGSEA.

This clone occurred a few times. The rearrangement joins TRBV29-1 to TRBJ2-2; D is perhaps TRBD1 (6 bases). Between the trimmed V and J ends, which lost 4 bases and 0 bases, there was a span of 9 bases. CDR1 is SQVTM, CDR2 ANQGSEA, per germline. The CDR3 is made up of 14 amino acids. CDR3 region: CSVVRGPNTGELFF. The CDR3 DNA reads TGCAGCGTTGTCAGGGGCCCGAACACCGGGGAGCTGTTTTTT.

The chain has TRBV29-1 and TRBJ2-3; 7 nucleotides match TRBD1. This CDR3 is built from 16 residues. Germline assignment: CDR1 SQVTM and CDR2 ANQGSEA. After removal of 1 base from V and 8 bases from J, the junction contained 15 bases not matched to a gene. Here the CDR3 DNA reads TGCAGCGTTGAAGCTCGGGACAGTAGCCGGATTCCTACGCAGTATTTT. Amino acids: CSVEARDSSRIPTQYF.

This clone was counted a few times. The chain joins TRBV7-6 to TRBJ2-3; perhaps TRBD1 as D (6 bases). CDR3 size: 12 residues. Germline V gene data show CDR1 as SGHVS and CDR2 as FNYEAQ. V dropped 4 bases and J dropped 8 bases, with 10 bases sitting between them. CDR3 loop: CASSSTGSTQYF. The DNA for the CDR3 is TGTGCCAGCAGCTCCACAGGGTCTACGCAGTATTTT. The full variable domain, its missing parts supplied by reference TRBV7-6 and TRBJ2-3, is GAGVSQSPRYKVTKRGQDVALRCDPISGHVSLYWYRQALGQGPEFLTYFNYEAQQDKSGLPNDRFSAERPEGSISTLTIQRTEQRDSAMYRCASSSTGSTQYFGPGTRLTVL.

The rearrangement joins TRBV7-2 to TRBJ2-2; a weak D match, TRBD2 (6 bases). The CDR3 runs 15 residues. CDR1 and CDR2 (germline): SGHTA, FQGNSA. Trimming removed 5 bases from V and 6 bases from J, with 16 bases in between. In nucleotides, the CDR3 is TGTGCCAGCAGCCCGGTTGGGCGGGGAGCCGGGGAGCTGTTTTTT. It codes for CASSPVGRGAGELFF.

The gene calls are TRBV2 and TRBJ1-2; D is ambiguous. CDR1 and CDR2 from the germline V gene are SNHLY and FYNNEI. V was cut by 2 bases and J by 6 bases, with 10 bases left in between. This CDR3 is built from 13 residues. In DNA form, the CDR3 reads TGTGCCAGCAGTGAACGTCTTGCAAATGGCTACACCTTC. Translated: CASSERLANGYTF. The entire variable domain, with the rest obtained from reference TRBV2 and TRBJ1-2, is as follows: EPEVTQTPSHQVTQMGQEVILRCVPISNHLYFYWYRQILGQKVEFLVSFYNNEISEKSEIFDDQFSVERPDGSNFTLKIRSTKLEDSAMYFCASSERLANGYTFGSGTRLTVV.

CDR3 in amino acids: CASSLGTYEQYF. In DNA form, the CDR3 reads TGCGCCAGCAGCTTGGGCACCTACGAGCAGTACTTC. The chain links TRBV5-1 to TRBJ2-7, with D unclear. The germline V gene encodes CDR1 SGHRS and CDR2 YFSETQ. The CDR3 consists of 12 residues. V was shortened by 0 bases and J by 2 bases, with 3 bases between the two germline ends.

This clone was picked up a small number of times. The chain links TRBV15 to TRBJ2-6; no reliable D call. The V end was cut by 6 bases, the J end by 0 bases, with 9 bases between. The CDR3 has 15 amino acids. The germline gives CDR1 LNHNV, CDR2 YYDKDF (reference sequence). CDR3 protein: CATRLDLSGANVLTF. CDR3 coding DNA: TGTGCCACCAGATTAGACCTCTCTGGGGCCAACGTCCTGACTTTC.

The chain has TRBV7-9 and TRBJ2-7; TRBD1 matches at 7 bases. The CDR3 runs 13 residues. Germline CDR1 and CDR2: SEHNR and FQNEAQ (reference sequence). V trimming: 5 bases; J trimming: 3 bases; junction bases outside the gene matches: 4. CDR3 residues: CASSNRDSYEQYF. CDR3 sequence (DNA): TGTGCCAGCAGCAACAGGGACAGCTACGAGCAGTACTTC.

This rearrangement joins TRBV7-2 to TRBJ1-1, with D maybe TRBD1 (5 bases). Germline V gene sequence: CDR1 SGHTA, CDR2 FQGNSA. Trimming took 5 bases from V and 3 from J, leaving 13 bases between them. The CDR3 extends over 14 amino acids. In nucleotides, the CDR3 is TGTGCCAGCAGCCCTCGAAGGGGAGACACTGAAGCTTTCTTT. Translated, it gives CASSPRRGDTEAFF.

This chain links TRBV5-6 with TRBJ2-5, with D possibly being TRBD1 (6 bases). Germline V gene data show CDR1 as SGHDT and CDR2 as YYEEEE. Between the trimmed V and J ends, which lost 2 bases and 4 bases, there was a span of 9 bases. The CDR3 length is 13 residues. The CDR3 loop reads CASSLQGGETQYF. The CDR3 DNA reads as TGTGCCAGCAGCTTACAGGGTGGAGAGACCCAGTACTTC.

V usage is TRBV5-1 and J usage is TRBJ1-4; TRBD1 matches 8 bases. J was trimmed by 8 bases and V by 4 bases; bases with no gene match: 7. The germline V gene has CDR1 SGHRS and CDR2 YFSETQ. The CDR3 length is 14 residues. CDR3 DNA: TGCGCCAGCAGCAGAGGACAGGGAACCGAAAAACTGTTTTTT. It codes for CASSRGQGTEKLFF.

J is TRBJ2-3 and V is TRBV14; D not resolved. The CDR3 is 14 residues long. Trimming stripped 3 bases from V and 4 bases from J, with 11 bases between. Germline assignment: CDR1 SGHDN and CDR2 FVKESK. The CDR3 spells CASSHAFRADTQYF. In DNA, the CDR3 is TGTGCCAGCAGCCACGCTTTTAGGGCAGATACGCAGTATTTT.